This T cell receptor beta chain was profiled in a study of patients and donors after allogeneic stem cell transplantation. This clonotype is medium-sized (0.01 to 0.1%) in the sample. TCRdb fed the RT-PCR reads into MiXCR, producing one record per CDR3 protein. Seen here are 8,300 or so distinct CDR3 sequences, around 4.1% observed once, and the top ten hold less than 20%. The CDR3 runs to 13 residues. CDR1 and CDR2 from the germline V gene are LGHNA and YSLEER. The V and J ends lost 6 bases and 1 base respectively, with 9 bases between them. The TCR comes from a human donor who was either an allogeneic HSCT recipient or a stem cell or donor lymphocyte infusion donor (not recorded which). It is not recorded whose cells these are; they may come from a transplant donor. The gene calls are TRBV4-3 and TRBJ1-1; TRBD1 might be the D (5 bases). Material: blood, either unsorted or a sorted T cell fraction (not recorded which). The chain's CDR3 is CASRGERNTEAFF. CDR3 DNA: TGCGCCAGCAGGGGGGAAAGGAACACTGAAGCTTTCTTT.